Reported below is one T cell receptor (beta chain). These data are taken from a study of blood T cell repertoires in COVID-19. About the study: Samples representing acute and convalescent COVID-19 were sourced from the United States, Italy and Spain. PBMCs, B-cell-depleted T cells, or T cells provided the cDNA or gDNA that made up the material.

V shed 6 bases and J 4 bases; nucleotides not matched to a gene: 5. The CDR3 spans 12 residues. Germline V gene sequence: CDR1 SQVTM, CDR2 ANQGSEA. In the original analysis: Scientists estimated how many nucleated cells there were by amplifying reference gene primers. Libraries were prepared by immunoSEQ multiplex PCR; TCRdb keeps only in-frame clonotypes and omits some of them. The DNA gave D and trimming, while V, J and clone size come from that table. The sample includes around 160,000 clones, about four fifths seen only once; the top ten take 11%. Sample: peripheral blood. The source is a man aged 55-75 years with active or convalescent COVID-19. This sequence joins TRBV29-1 and TRBJ2-7; 8 bases are a match to TRBD1. CDR3: CSVLGQAYEQYF. CDR3 nucleotides: TGCAGCGTCCTGGGACAGGCGTACGAGCAGTACTTC.